Listed below are T cell receptor beta chains from one sample, sequenced in a study of T cells in Graves' hyperthyroidism and ophthalmopathy. One entry per CDR3 protein results from TCRdb running MiXCR on the multiplex PCR reads. The sample consists of 600,000 or so distinct CDR3 sequences, about 14% of them appearing once. Source material: blood. All receptors derive from a woman between 18 and 29 years old with Graves' ophthalmopathy. Each CDR3 is given with its conserved first and last residue. A D gene is named only where the DNA matches it firmly. Rows give clone size only sometimes, using once, few, many, or a class for an expanded clone.

v_gene	d_gene	abundance	j_gene	CDR3aa	CDR3nt
TRBV6-1	.	.	TRBJ1-5	CASSEGTGQPQHF	TGTGCCAGCTCGGAGGGAACTGGACAGCCCCAGCATTTT
TRBV4-1	.	many	TRBJ1-2	CASSQVVTGQYGYTF	TGCGCCAGCAGCCAAGTTGTGACAGGCCAATATGGCTACACCTTC
TRBV20-1	.	many	TRBJ2-1	CSASRRLGRNEQFF	TGCAGTGCTAGTAGGCGTCTTGGGAGGAATGAGCAGTTCTTC
TRBV3-1	.	many	TRBJ2-7	CASSQGNSYEQYF	TGTGCCAGCAGCCAAGGGAACTCCTACGAGCAGTACTTC
TRBV7-2	.	many	TRBJ2-5	CASARRWGETQYF	TGTGCCAGCGCCCGGAGGTGGGGGGAGACCCAGTACTTC
TRBV6-1	TRBD1	few	TRBJ1-2	CASSSGTGGILDNYGYTF	TGTGCCAGCAGTTCCGGGACAGGGGGCATTCTAGATAACTATGGCTACACCTTC
TRBV20-1	TRBD1	.	TRBJ1-1	CSARTGPNTEAFF	TGCAGTGCTCGGACAGGTCCGAACACTGAAGCTTTCTTT
TRBV7-9	.	few	TRBJ1-6	CASSPGVGNDSPLHF	TGTGCCAGCAGCCCCGGGGTGGGGAATGATTCACCCCTCCACTTT
TRBV4-3	.	.	TRBJ1-2	CASSQDSKGYGYTF	TGCGCCAGCAGCCAAGATTCTAAGGGATATGGCTACACCTTC
TRBV20-1	.	many	TRBJ1-2	CSANAGNGYTF	TGCAGTGCTAACGCAGGGAACGGCTACACCTTC
TRBV7-9	.	.	TRBJ1-2	CASSFGAGPYGYTF	TGTGCCAGCAGCTTCGGGGCAGGGCCCTATGGCTACACCTTC
TRBV28	.	many	TRBJ2-7	CASSRSGGRGGRNYEQYF	TGTGCCAGCAGCCGTTCTGGGGGCCGTGGCGGGAGAAACTACGAGCAGTACTTC
TRBV28	.	once	TRBJ2-7	CASSPRRGLYEQYF	TGTGCCAGCTCACCGCGAAGGGGCCTCTACGAGCAGTACTTC
TRBV28	TRBD1	.	TRBJ1-1	CASSSAAGGSETEAFF	TGTGCCAGCAGTTCGGCGGCAGGGGGCTCCGAAACTGAAGCTTTCTTT
TRBV20-1	.	many	TRBJ1-5	CSASDPSWGNQPQHF	TGCAGTGCTTCCGACCCCTCTTGGGGAAATCAGCCCCAGCATTTT
TRBV6-1	.	many	TRBJ2-2	CASNSPGQTNTGELFF	TGTGCCAGCAATTCACCTGGACAAACGAACACCGGGGAGCTGTTTTTT
TRBV4-1	TRBD2	.	TRBJ2-2	CASSQVKTGGPGELFF	TGCGCCAGCAGCCAAGTCAAGACGGGAGGGCCCGGGGAGCTGTTTTTT
TRBV7-2	.	.	TRBJ2-1	CASSLDEMWGPFYEQFF	TGTGCCAGCAGCTTGGATGAAATGTGGGGGCCATTCTATGAGCAGTTCTTC
TRBV7-9	.	.	TRBJ1-2	CASSRRGGHDCGYTF	TGTGCCAGCAGCCGCCGGGGGGGGCATGACTGTGGCTACACCTTC
TRBV28	TRBD1	.	TRBJ2-2	CASTRGQGGVTGELFF	TGTGCCAGCACCCGGGGACAGGGGGGGGTCACCGGGGAGCTGTTTTTT
TRBV6-9	TRBD1	few	TRBJ2-2	CASINTGTGSVGELFF	TGTGCCAGCATTAATACCGGGACAGGGTCGGTGGGGGAGCTGTTTTTT
TRBV5-1	TRBD2	.	TRBJ2-1	CASSSTSGRPYNEQFF	TGCGCCAGCAGTTCGACTAGCGGGCGACCCTACAATGAGCAGTTCTTC
TRBV30	.	few	TRBJ2-2	CAWDPRYTGELFF	TGTGCCTGGGACCCGAGATACACCGGGGAGCTGTTTTTT
TRBV7-3	.	many	TRBJ2-3	CASSSTGLLTDTQYF	TGTGCCAGCAGCTCCACGGGACTGCTCACAGATACGCAGTATTTT
TRBV4-1	.	many	TRBJ2-7	CASSQDLARTSYEQYF	TGCGCCAGCAGCCAAGATTTGGCTAGAACCTCCTACGAGCAGTACTTC